This record covers a single T cell receptor (beta chain). No antigen is known for it. This record belongs to a study of T cell clonotyping in hematopoietic cell transplantation. Findings and caveats of the study: Cells were unsorted, so CD4 and CD8 contributions were not separated. Few recipient clonotypes overlapped donors; over 97% were de novo at given depth. Pathologically expanded recipient clonotypes increased progressively from day 30 to day 180 as diversity fell.

This CDR3 region has 12 residues. Germline V gene data show CDR1 as GTSNPN and CDR2 as SVGIG (reference sequence). Trimming removed 2 bases from V and 4 bases from J, with 8 bases in between. TCRdb keeps only in-frame clones here, not all; method: immunoSEQ multiplex PCR. Of roughly 5,300 clones in the sample, around three quarters are singletons; the top ten hold just over 20%. Blood collection times were about day -28 and days 30, 100, 180 posttransplant. V and J are TRBV30 and TRBJ1-2, with D tentatively TRBD1 (6 bases). This receptor was taken from a male patient in his sixties or seventies who had an allogeneic stem cell transplant, so T cells may come from the graft donor. Some clones in this sample may be carry-over from other donors' samples. Sequencing was performed on peripheral blood mononuclear cells, taken 100 days after allogeneic stem cell transplant. CDR3 sequence: CAWSHRVYGYTF. The CDR3 DNA reads as TGTGCCTGGAGTCACAGGGTCTATGGCTACACCTTC.